Described below is a single TCR beta chain sequence and its context. Its specificity is unknown. The CDR3 is 15 amino acids. In germline, CDR1 is GTSNPN, CDR2 SVGIG (reference sequence). Trimming removed 2 bases from V and 2 bases from J, with 15 bases in between. This sample was included in a study of Graves' ophthalmopathy and Graves' hyperthyroidism. Points from the study as a whole: Thyroid clonotypes that were expanded above 0.001 frequency mostly also appeared in blood.

Enrollment excluded any patients with other autoimmune diseases, uncontrolled infections, pregnancy or lactation. Symptoms, serum thyroxine and TRAb, thyroid ultrasound, and orbital computed tomography formed the diagnostic basis. The PBMCs were taken from about 9.7 ml of fresh peripheral blood. For repertoire sequencing, the TCR beta CDR3 regions were amplified from RNA transcripts. HTBI-primed RT-PCR formed the first round, and a multiplex PCR formed the second. TCRdb re-derived calls from the multiplex PCR reads in MiXCR, one entry per CDR3 protein. The repertoire holds 40,000 to 45,000 distinct CDR3 sequences, with about 51% as singletons.

The clonotype was recovered from an adult man with Graves' ophthalmopathy. The chain couples TRBV30 to TRBJ1-1, with TRBD1 as a possible D gene (6 bases). Sequenced sample: peripheral blood. CDR3 DNA: TGTGCCTGGAGTAGGAGCTGGACAGCCAACACTGAAGCTTTCTTT. Protein sequence: CAWSRSWTANTEAFF.